This is a list of T cell receptor beta chains from one sample in a study of STAT3 mutations in large granular lymphocyte leukemia. Profiling relied on immunoSEQ multiplex PCR, and the TCRdb table lists in-frame clones only, not all of them. The repertoire holds tens of thousands of clones, with approximately 86% as singletons. What was sequenced was peripheral blood mononuclear cells. The receptors were sampled from a man between 60 and 75 years old with T-cell large granular lymphocyte leukemia. Some clones in this sample may be carry-over from other donors' samples. CDR3s include the opening cysteine and the closing phenylalanine or tryptophan. D genes are given only for firm matches. Clone size appears in some rows only: once, few, many, or a class for an expanded clone.

V	size	D	J	DNA	CDR3
TRBV4-2	-	TRBD2	TRBJ2-5	TGTGCCAGCAGCCAAGTCGGGGGGAGGGCGGACCAAGAGACCCAGTACTTC	CASSQVGGRADQETQYF
TRBV28	-	-	TRBJ2-5	TGTGCCAGCAGTCCCCAGCCCCCGGTAGAGACCCAGTACTTC	CASSPQPPVETQYF
TRBV7-2	-	-	TRBJ1-2	TGTGCCAGCAGCCCGTCGATGGGGAAGAGTGGCTACACCTTC	CASSPSMGKSGYTF
TRBV19	-	-	TRBJ1-5	TGTGCCAGGTGGGCGGAGCCCCAGCATTTT	CARWAEPQHF
TRBV4-1	once	-	TRBJ1-5	TGCGCCAGCAGCCAAGCCACGCCGTTAGCTCTAAATAGACCCCAGCATTTT	CASSQATPLALNRPQHF
TRBV25-1	few	-	TRBJ2-2	TGTGCCAGCAGTGATAGAAGGGGATTGAACACCGGGGAGCTGTTTTTT	CASSDRRGLNTGELFF
TRBV5-1	-	-	TRBJ1-2	TGCGCCAGCAGCTTGGAGGGACGGCGGGGCTACACCTTC	CASSLEGRRGYTF
TRBV5-6	-	TRBD1	TRBJ1-1	TGTGCCAGCAGCTCGTCGACAGGGGGCCACACTGAAGCTTTCTTT	CASSSSTGGHTEAFF
TRBV6-5	-	-	TRBJ1-3	TGTGCCAGCCACTACGACAGCATGAGCACCATATATTTT	CASHYDSMSTIYF
TRBV19	once	-	TRBJ2-7	TGTGCCAGTAGTTCCGCGTGGAGCCACCTCTACGAGCAGTACTTC	CASSSAWSHLYEQYF
TRBV18	-	-	TRBJ2-1	TGTGCCAGCTCACCAGTCATGAGCGGGTTTGGGAATGAGCAGTTCTTC	CASSPVMSGFGNEQFF
TRBV15	-	-	TRBJ2-1	TGTGCCACCAGCAAGCAGCGCCGCTTCTCCTACAATGAGCAGTTCTTC	CATSKQRRFSYNEQFF
TRBV5-5	once	-	TRBJ2-7	TGTGCCAGCAGCTTTGGTGCCAGGAGCCACTACGAGCAGTACTTC	CASSFGARSHYEQYF
TRBV27	-	-	TRBJ2-1	TGTGCCAGCCGGTATGGGCCTTACAATGAGCAGTTCTTC	CASRYGPYNEQFF
TRBV29-1	-	-	TRBJ2-3	TGCAGCGCCTTGGACGGGACAGATACGCAGTATTTT	CSALDGTDTQYF
TRBV7-9	-	-	TRBJ2-7	TGTGCCAGCAGCTTGACAGGTTTTTACGAGCAGTACTTC	CASSLTGFYEQYF
TRBV5-4	-	TRBD2	TRBJ2-3	TGTGCCAGCAGCTCTAGGACTAGCGGGAGGGTTGGCACAGATACGCAGTATTTT	CASSSRTSGRVGTDTQYF
TRBV7-3	-	TRBD2	TRBJ2-3	TGTGCCAGCAGCACCGTAGCGGGAGGGGCCGTTGATACGCAGTATTTT	CASSTVAGGAVDTQYF
TRBV18	once	-	TRBJ1-4	TGTGCCAGCTCGCCCCGCGGCCCTAATGAAAAACTGTTTTTT	CASSPRGPNEKLFF
TRBV5-1	-	-	TRBJ1-5	TGCGCCAGCAGCTTGGTGGCCCGGGACTTCGGCAATCAGCCCCAGCATTTT	CASSLVARDFGNQPQHF
TRBV5-1	-	-	TRBJ1-1	TGCGCCAGCAGCTTGGAAGGGTCCCGGGCTGAAGCTTTCTTT	CASSLEGSRAEAFF
TRBV7-3	few	-	TRBJ1-2	TGTGCCAGCAGCATGGACCGCATACCGTCTGGCTACACCTTC	CASSMDRIPSGYTF
TRBV27	few	TRBD1	TRBJ1-2	TGTGCCAGCAGTCCCTGGACAGGGGTTAACTATGGCTACACCTTC	CASSPWTGVNYGYTF
TRBV18	-	TRBD1	TRBJ1-6	TGTGCCAGCTCACCAGCACGACAGGGGCTAGGTTCACCCCTCCACTTT	CASSPARQGLGSPLHF
TRBV28	-	TRBD1	TRBJ1-2	TGTGCCAGCAGTTCTCAAATGGGACAGTTTGGCTACACCTTC	CASSSQMGQFGYTF
TRBV30	-	-	TRBJ1-3	TGTGCCTGGAGTCGGGGGGAAGCTGGAAACACCATATATTTT	CAWSRGEAGNTIYF
TRBV18	-	TRBD1	TRBJ1-1	TGTGCCAGCTCACCTCTGGGACAGGGGGGGACTGAAGCTTTCTTT	CASSPLGQGGTEAFF
TRBV27	-	TRBD1	TRBJ1-1	TGTGCCAGCAGTCGGCCAGGGGGCGCCGCTGAAGCTTTCTTT	CASSRPGGAAEAFF
TRBV30	-	-	TRBJ2-3	TGTGCCTGGTCCCCTGCGGCCGAACCCACAGATACGCAGTATTTT	CAWSPAAEPTDTQYF
TRBV9	-	TRBD2	TRBJ2-7	TGTGCCAGCAGCGTAAGTGGCGGGAGTGGGTACGAGCAGTACTTC	CASSVSGGSGYEQYF
TRBV25-1	once	TRBD2	TRBJ2-1	TGTGCCAGCAGCGCCCGACTAGCGGGAGTCTCCTACAATGAGCAGTTCTTC	CASSARLAGVSYNEQFF
TRBV6-5	-	-	TRBJ1-6	TGTGCCAGCAGGGGAGGGGTAGGCTATTCACCCCTCCACTTT	CASRGGVGYSPLHF
TRBV5-4	once	-	TRBJ2-5	TGTGCCAGCAGTGAAGCAGCACGTATGGAGACCCAGTACTTC	CASSEAARMETQYF
TRBV7-9	-	-	TRBJ1-3	TGTGCCAGCAGCCCCCGGGGGTCTCTCTCTGGAAACACCATATATTTT	CASSPRGSLSGNTIYF
TRBV15	-	-	TRBJ2-1	TGTGCCACCAGCAGAGGGGGAGACAACAATGAGCAGTTCTTC	CATSRGGDNNEQFF
TRBV5-1	-	TRBD2	TRBJ2-3	TGCGCCAGCAGCTCATCGACTAGCGGGAGTACAGATACGCAGTATTTT	CASSSSTSGSTDTQYF
TRBV15	-	TRBD1	TRBJ2-3	TGTGCCACCAGCAGGGGACAGAGCACAGATACGCAGTATTTT	CATSRGQSTDTQYF
TRBV7-9	-	TRBD2	TRBJ2-7	TGTGCCAGCAGCTTAGGTCGGGAGGGGTCGACCACCTACGAGCAGTACTTC	CASSLGREGSTTYEQYF
TRBV29-1	once	-	TRBJ1-4	TGCAGCGTTGTGGGGGGGGATGAAAAACTGTTTTTT	CSVVGGDEKLFF
TRBV2	-	-	TRBJ2-7	TGTGCCAGCAATGGACTTACTAGTTCTCTCGAGCAGTACTTC	CASNGLTSSLEQYF
TRBV5-1	-	-	TRBJ1-4	TGCGCCAGCAGCTCCCAACCCCCGGGACAAAGAGTGGGAAAACTGTTTTTT	CASSSQPPGQRVGKLFF
TRBV30	-	TRBD1	TRBJ1-5	TGTGCCTGGAGTGGGGGGACAGATCAGCCCCAGCATTTT	CAWSGGTDQPQHF
TRBV5-1	-	-	TRBJ2-5	TGCGCCAGCAGCTTGCTCCAGGGACGGGGTCAAGAGACCCAGTACTTC	CASSLLQGRGQETQYF
TRBV30	few	TRBD1	TRBJ1-1	TGTGCCTGGAGTCCCTACGTTGGGACAGGGAACACTGAAGCTTTCTTT	CAWSPYVGTGNTEAFF
TRBV7-2	-	-	TRBJ2-5	TGTGCCAGCAGCTCAGCACCGGGCCGTATAGTCCAGTACTTC	CASSSAPGRIVQYF
TRBV5-1	-	TRBD2	TRBJ2-3	TGCGCCAGCAGCGTTCGGGAGGCAGATACGCAGTATTTT	CASSVREADTQYF
TRBV5-1	-	TRBD2	TRBJ2-5	TGCGCCAGCAGCTTGGCAGAACTAGCGGGAGTAGAGACCCAGTACTTC	CASSLAELAGVETQYF
TRBV5-4	-	-	TRBJ1-3	TGTGCCAGCAGCCTTCAAGGGATGGAGTCTGGAAACACCATATATTTT	CASSLQGMESGNTIYF
TRBV18	-	TRBD1	TRBJ1-5	TGTGCCAGCTCACCCTCGGACAGGGGGCTCAATCAGCCCCAGCATTTT	CASSPSDRGLNQPQHF
TRBV2	-	TRBD1	TRBJ2-2	TGTGCCAGCAGGAAAACGGGACAGAGGAACACCGGGGAGCTGTTTTTT	CASRKTGQRNTGELFF
TRBV27	-	TRBD2	TRBJ2-7	TGTGCCAGCAGTCTCTCGGGGGGGAGCTCCTACGAGCAGTACTTC	CASSLSGGSSYEQYF